The rows below give T cell receptor beta chains drawn from one sample of a study of T cells in Graves' hyperthyroidism and ophthalmopathy. TCRdb reanalysed the multiplex PCR reads using MiXCR and keeps one entry per CDR3 protein. This sample has fewer than 650,000 distinct CDR3 sequences, with 13% to 15% found just once. Sequenced material: blood. These receptors were obtained from a woman in her 40s with Graves' hyperthyroidism. CDR3s include the opening cysteine and the closing phenylalanine or tryptophan. The D gene is left open where the match is weak. Part of the rows lack a size; the others show once, few, many or a class for expanded clones.

d_call j_call clone_size v_call cdr3_aa cdr3_nt
TRBD2 TRBJ2-3 . TRBV12-3/TRBV12-4 CASSPRGSGPTDTQYF TGTGCCAGCAGTCCCCGTGGTAGCGGGCCCACAGATACGCAGTATTTT
TRBD2 TRBJ2-1 few TRBV7-9 CASSYSLAGGTYNEQFF TGTGCCAGCAGTTACTCCCTAGCGGGAGGAACCTACAATGAGCAGTTCTTC
TRBD1 TRBJ2-3 once TRBV7-9 CASSSWTGEADTQYF TGTGCCAGCAGCTCCTGGACAGGGGAGGCAGATACGCAGTATTTT
. TRBJ1-1 many TRBV20-1 CSQAQAGRGTEAFF TGCAGTCAAGCTCAGGCGGGCCGGGGCACTGAAGCTTTCTTT
TRBD2 TRBJ2-1 . TRBV10-3 CAISDPRLANEQFF TGTGCCATCAGTGATCCCCGACTAGCCAATGAGCAGTTCTTC
. TRBJ2-2 . TRBV6-1 CASSWAKNTGELFF TGTGCCAGTTCATGGGCCAAGAACACCGGGGAGCTGTTTTTT
TRBD2 TRBJ2-3 many TRBV11-3 CASSKGLVITDTQYF TGTGCCAGCAGCAAAGGACTAGTCATCACAGATACGCAGTATTTT
. TRBJ1-6 . TRBV29-1 CSVGWANSPLHF TGCAGCGTTGGATGGGCCAATTCACCCCTCCACTTT
TRBD2 TRBJ2-1 . TRBV19 CASRGSGAYNEQFF TGTGCCAGTAGGGGCAGCGGGGCCTACAATGAGCAGTTCTTC
TRBD1 TRBJ2-2 . TRBV19 CASRHTGGKSGELFF TGTGCCAGTAGACATACAGGGGGAAAATCCGGGGAGCTGTTTTTT